One sample yielded the 3 T cell receptor beta chains listed below, sequenced in a study of T cell responses to AZD1222 COVID-19 vaccine. Produced via immunoSEQ multiplex PCR; TCRdb's table is partial and in-frame only. The table records about 56,000 clones, approximately 80% of them present only once. Sequencing used peripheral blood, obtained 28 days after the second AZD1222 dose. Receptor source: an adult who received the AZD1222 COVID-19 vaccine.

The chain couples TRBV28 to TRBJ1-3; D remains unclear. The CDR3 loop spans 13 amino acids. V was cut by 8 bases and J by 0 bases, with 8 bases left in between. Germline CDR1 and CDR2: MDHEN and SYDVKM. CDR3 in DNA: TGTGCCAGCCGTGTGGGCTCTGGAAACACCATATATTTT. Translating it yields CASRVGSGNTIYF. The full variable domain, with the rest looked up from reference TRBV28 and TRBJ1-3, is DVKVTQSSRYLVKRTGEKVFLECVQDMDHENMFWYRQDPGLGLRLIYFSYDVKMKEKGDIPEGYSVSREKKERFSLILESASTNQTSMYLCASRVGSGNTIYFGEGSWLTVV.

This clone has a handful of counts. This rearrangement joins TRBV5-4 to TRBJ2-7, with unresolved D. V was trimmed by 4 bases and J by 2 bases, leaving 7 bases between them. CDR3 length: 12 residues. CDR1 and CDR2 from the germline V gene are SGHNT and YYREEE (reference sequence). In nucleotides, the CDR3 is TGTGCCAGCAGCCACGGACCCTACGAGCAGTACTTC. Encoded protein: CASSHGPYEQYF. Drawing the rest from reference TRBV5-4 and TRBJ2-7, the complete variable domain is ETGVTQSPTHLIKTRGQQVTLRCSSQSGHNTVSWYQQALGQGPQFIFQYYREEENGRGNFPPRFSGLQFPNYSSELNVNALELDDSALYLCASSHGPYEQYFGPGTRLTVT.

The J gene is TRBJ2-1, the V gene TRBV12-3 or TRBV12-4; a possible D gene is TRBD2 (6 bases). The CDR3 spans 12 residues. Trimming shortened V by 5 bases and J by 8 bases, and 10 bases separated the two germline ends. Here the CDR3 reads CASSLEGDEQFF. In DNA form, the CDR3 reads TGTGCCAGCAGTCTGGAGGGCGATGAGCAGTTCTTC.